The T cell receptor beta chain described here comes from a study of cytomegalovirus exposure and HLA in healthy donors. For the study at large: One earlier analysis, a look at about 179 million T cells, found around 110 million unique TCR beta sequences.

The PCR employed 60 Vbeta primers together with 13 Jbeta primers. In the source study's methods: Later work found tens of millions of unique TCR beta chains, with roughly 11 million shared. TCRdb's copy holds only in-frame clones and misses some; the assay was immunoSEQ multiplex PCR. V and J calls and clone size follow that table, whereas D and trimming were derived from the DNA. The table lists approximately 210,000 clones, around 73% of them singletons. The CDR3 length is 16 residues. Germline V gene data show CDR1 as WNHNN and CDR2 as SYGVQD (reference sequence). Trimming cost V 0 bases and J 8 bases, with 19 bases left between them. Healthy bone marrow donors made up the donor group.

The chain carries TRBV10-1 and TRBJ1-2; D is uncertain. The material sequenced was PBMCs. This sequence originates from a woman aged 25-40 years in good health and CMV-seropositive. DNA for the CDR3: TGCGCCAGCAGTGAGTCGGCATTGGGAGAGAACTGCGGCTACACCTTC. It is translated as CASSESALGENCGYTF.